This T cell receptor beta chain was observed in a study of T cell responses to AZD1222 COVID-19 vaccine (dated by TCRdb to the early 2020s). As for the study more broadly: AZD1222 recipients with second doses at about 4 weeks or about 12 weeks were pooled, because spike-specific TCR depth and breadth did not differ between schedules. TCR sequencing covered more than 230 trial participants: 200 to 220 given two doses of AZD1222 and around 26 given two doses of MenACWY control vaccine. Trial participants were enrolled into age subgroups of 18-55, 56-69 and 70-plus years, which contained 148, 28 and 57 TCR-sequenced participants, respectively. The investigation overall reported the following: After two AZD1222 doses, both the breadth and the depth of spike-specific TCRs were significantly higher than at day 0 and than in MenACWY recipients. Reportedly, almost half of the unique spike-specific TCRs recognized epitopes lying outside the regions that are mutated in the B.1.351 and B.1.1.7 variants. Vaccine-associated CD4 TCRs spanned the whole spike protein, with dominant responses in regions 160-218 and 743-854. The 56-69-year group was small, and its depth increase did not reach significance, likely because of low power. Participants were mostly white British, with more females than males. The authors suggested clonal diversity may have been underestimated. Because no day 14 peak-response samples were available, the repertoires could be characterized only after the peak T cell response. Conclusions about previously exposed vaccinees are limited because only six or seven AZD1222 recipients were SARS-CoV-2 seropositive at baseline.

The CDR3 regions of human TCRbeta chains were subjected to immunosequencing. The published analysis was carried out like this. TCRs in the repertoires were matched against a reference library of SARS-CoV-2-specific TCRs that had been generated with the MIRA antigen-specificity platform. Breadth was defined as the fraction of unique TCRs that were SARS-CoV-2-associated. Depth was defined as the fraction of total T cells that were SARS-CoV-2-associated. Using the MIRA data, every spike-specific TCR was mapped to the spike region that the TCR reacted to and assigned to either a CD4 or a CD8 class. Log10-transformed breadth and depth values were compared by one-way ANOVA with Sidak's multiple comparisons tests. TCRdb limited this immuneACCESS table to in-frame rearrangements with V and J called. A share of clones is missing; checked studies link under half to unresolved V genes, and the rest is unexplained. Clone size and the V and J calls come from that table; the DNA yielded D and trimming. This sample comprises nearly 100,000 clones, about 88% of them detected only once. Less than 3.5% of the sample is held by the ten biggest clonotypes.

What the time point label conveys for this sample: baseline before first vaccination. Vaccinee samples came from UK trials COV001 and COV002, including a single-blind randomized controlled phase 2/3 trial of AZD1222 (ChAdOx1 nCoV-19) in healthy adults. For TCRbeta chain sequencing, PBMC samples from trial participants were taken at day 0 and at day 28 after the second dose. This clone appeared a few times. Its antigen remains undetermined. No much larger clonotype is one base removed from it; base qualities were not supplied. The CDR1 and CDR2 encoded by the germline V gene (reference sequence) are GTSNPN and SVGIG. The CDR3 numbers 14 residues from cysteine through phenylalanine. Just CDR3 DNA is preserved here, 42 bases in frame from base 1. At the junction V is shortened by 2 bases and J by 5 bases, with 15 bases in between.

The sample here was peripheral blood, taken on day 0 of AZD1222 vaccination. This receptor chain uses TRBV30 and TRBJ1-1; the D segment could be TRBD1, given 6 matching bases. The sequence was collected from an adult in good health. The nucleotides read TGTGCCTGGAGTTTCCCGGGAGGGGGAACTGAAGCTTTCTTT. Its coded protein is CAWSFPGGGTEAFF. Outside the CDR3, residues come from the reference TRBV30 and TRBJ1-1 proteins, so the full variable domain is: SQTIHQWPATLVQPVGSPLSLECTVEGTSNPNLYWYRQAAGRGLQLLFYSVGIGQISSEVPQNLSASRPQDRQFILSSKKLLLSDSGFYLCAWSFPGGGTEAFFGQGTRLTVV.